A single sample gave rise to the 26 T cell receptor beta chains below, sequenced in a study of blood T cell repertoires in COVID-19. This table comes from immunoSEQ multiplex PCR, and its TCRdb copy is limited to in-frame clones, with some not included. In the table there are 310,000 or so clones, around 87% of which are singletons. The sample taken for sequencing was peripheral blood. The origin of the receptors is a man aged 70-80 years with acute or convalescent COVID-19.

This clone was seen a single time. The CDR3 here is CASSPGQGRPGELFF. CDR3 in DNA: TGTGCCAGCAGCCCGGGACAGGGGAGGCCCGGGGAGCTGTTTTTT. This chain uses TRBV6-5 with TRBJ2-2; 10 nucleotides match TRBD1. Germline CDR1 MNHEY, CDR2 SVGAGI. This CDR3 is built from 15 residues. V dropped 6 bases and J dropped 6; count of bases not matched to a gene: 7.

The gene calls are TRBV5-1 and TRBJ2-3; TRBD2 aligns across 9 bases. The CDR3 runs 14 residues. The trim removed 4 bases at V and 4 bases at J, leaving 4 bases unmatched. CDR1 SGHRS and CDR2 YFSETQ come from the germline V gene. CDR3 sequence: CASSASGTSDTQYF. As DNA, the CDR3 is TGCGCCAGCAGCGCTAGCGGGACATCAGATACGCAGTATTTT. Supplemented by reference TRBV5-1 and TRBJ2-3, the full variable domain reads KAGVTQTPRYLIKTRGQQVTLSCSPISGHRSVSWYQQTPGQGLQFLFEYFSETQRNKGNFPGRFSGRQFSNSRSEMNVSTLELGDSALYLCASSASGTSDTQYFGPGTRLTVL.

The rearrangement links TRBV19 to TRBJ1-1, with 8 bases lining up with TRBD1. Per the germline V gene, CDR1 is LNHDA and CDR2 is SQIVND (reference sequence). V was pared by 3 bases and J by 8 bases, with 5 bases of the junction left unmatched. This CDR3 contains 13 residues. CDR3 residues: CASSISRTGEAFF. CDR3 nucleotide sequence: TGTGCCAGTAGTATCTCTCGGACAGGGGAAGCTTTCTTT.

J is TRBJ2-5 and V is TRBV6-4, with 11 bases identical to TRBD2. The CDR3 covers 15 residues. Per the germline V gene, CDR1 is MRHNA and CDR2 is SNTAGT. V dropped 4 bases and J dropped 3; count of bases not matched to a gene: 4. CDR3: CASSVSGGAEETQYF. The DNA of the CDR3 is TGTGCCAGCAGTGTTAGCGGGGGGGCCGAAGAGACCCAGTACTTC.

The rearrangement links TRBV19 to TRBJ1-5; TRBD1 matches 11 bases. V trimming: 3 bases; J trimming: 4 bases; junction bases outside the gene matches: 5. Germline CDR1 reads LNHDA; CDR2 reads SQIVND (reference sequence). The CDR3 spans 16 residues. The CDR3 nucleotides read TGTGCCAGTAGTATTGGACAGGGGGCTCGGAATCAGCCCCAGCATTTT. Translation: CASSIGQGARNQPQHF.

The rearrangement uses TRBV28 and TRBJ2-3; 13 bases match TRBD2. V lost 7 bases, J lost 7 bases, and 11 bases stayed unmatched. Germline V CDR1 and CDR2: MDHEN, SYDVKM. This CDR3 has 16 residues. CDR3 sequence: CASTPVGTSGTYTQYF. CDR3 coding DNA: TGTGCCAGCACCCCCGTCGGGACTAGCGGGACCTATACGCAGTATTTT.

This clone has just one count. The CDR3 protein is CASSLVSGRTDTQYF. The CDR3, as DNA: TGTGCCAGCAGCTTGGTCAGCGGCCGCACAGATACGCAGTATTTT. The V call is TRBV5-4, the J call TRBJ2-3, with D tentatively TRBD2 (5 bases). Germline CDR1 SGHNT, CDR2 YYREEE (reference sequence). The CDR3 extends over 15 amino acids. Trimming pared 0 bases from V and 1 base from J, leaving 9 bases between.

This clone was seen just once. The genes are TRBV9 and TRBJ2-1; 11 nucleotides line up with TRBD2. Germline V gene sequence: CDR1 SGDLS, CDR2 YYNGEE. V lost 0 bases and J lost 3; bases outside the gene matches: 2. This CDR3 contains 16 residues. CDR3 sequence reads: CASSVEGLADYNEQFF. The CDR3 nucleotides read TGTGCCAGCAGCGTAGAGGGACTAGCGGACTACAATGAGCAGTTCTTC.

This chain joins TRBV5-8 and TRBJ1-2; D ambiguous. Germline-derived CDR1 and CDR2 are SGHTS and YDEGEE. V lost 0 bases and J 2 bases, leaving 14 bases between the germline ends. This CDR3 region has 16 residues. The CDR3 DNA follows: TGTGCCAGCAGCTTGGGGGCCAACACGGCCAACTATGGCTACACCTTC. Protein product: CASSLGANTANYGYTF.

The CDR3 reads CSASRGQGVNEQFF. DNA for the CDR3: TGCAGTGCTAGTCGGGGACAGGGGGTCAATGAGCAGTTCTTC. The chain has TRBV20-1 and TRBJ2-1; TRBD1 aligns across 11 bases. This CDR3 comprises 14 residues. In germline, CDR1 is DFQATT, CDR2 SNEGSKA (reference sequence). With 3 bases clipped from V and 6 bases from J, the junction kept 4 bases outside the gene matches.

The V call is TRBV3-1 (or the pseudogene TRBV3-2), the J call TRBJ2-1; 9 nucleotides match TRBD2. The V gene's germline CDR1 is LGHDT and CDR2 YNNKEL (reference sequence). Losses at the gene ends were 1 base for V and 6 bases for J; bases not matched to a gene: 4. This CDR3 comprises 15 residues. DNA of the CDR3: TGTGCCAGCAGCCAAGCAAGCGGGGGGCGCAATGAGCAGTTCTTC. This gives the protein CASSQASGGRNEQFF.

The rearrangement uses TRBV5-1 and TRBJ2-5, with 12 bases identical to TRBD2. Germline trimming cut 0 bases from V and 12 bases from J; bases unmatched to any gene: 6. Germline CDR1 and CDR2: SGHRS and YFSETQ. This CDR3 has 14 amino acids. This CDR3 reads CASSLATSGGPEYF. The CDR3 bases are TGCGCCAGCAGCTTGGCGACTAGCGGGGGACCTGAGTACTTC.

This chain uses TRBV5-1 with TRBJ2-7; TRBD2 aligns across 9 bases. Germline V CDR1 and CDR2: SGHRS, YFSETQ. V shed 4 bases, J shed 3 bases, and the junction held 8 bases outside the gene matches. The length of the CDR3 is 15 residues. CDR3 nucleotides: TGCGCCAGCAGCGGAGGATCTAGCGGGGACTACGAGCAGTACTTC. It is translated as CASSGGSSGDYEQYF.

The CDR3 spells CAISAYREGGYNEQFF. CDR3 bases: TGTGCCATCAGTGCCTACAGGGAGGGAGGGTACAATGAGCAGTTCTTC. This chain connects TRBV10-3 to TRBJ2-1; tentative D call: TRBD2 (7 bases). The CDR3 is made up of 16 amino acids. Germline CDR1 is ENHRY and CDR2 is SYGVKD. The V gene lost 4 bases and the J gene lost 4 bases, with 17 bases spanning the gap.

This chain connects TRBV5-5 to TRBJ2-1; a possible D gene is TRBD2 (5 bases). Germline V lookup: CDR1 SGHKS, CDR2 YYEKEE (reference sequence). V was clipped by 5 bases and J by 0 bases, with 18 bases between them. The CDR3 has 17 residues. This chain's CDR3 is CASSPTGRELSYNEQFF. CDR3 in DNA: TGTGCCAGCAGTCCAACGGGGAGAGAACTCTCCTACAATGAGCAGTTCTTC.

The chain is built from TRBV7-9 and TRBJ2-1; D is undetermined. Looked up from germline, CDR1 is SEHNR and CDR2 is FQNEAQ (reference sequence). Trimming removed 4 bases at V and 8 bases at J, with 6 bases between. The CDR3 is 11 amino acids. DNA of the CDR3: TGTGCCAGCAGCTATGCGGATGAGCAGTTCTTC. Translation gives CASSYADEQFF.

The genes are TRBV2 and TRBJ2-3, with TRBD2 matching over 11 bases. CDR1 is SNHLY and CDR2 is FYNNEI in the germline V gene. The CDR3 runs 18 residues. V shed 6 bases and J 2 bases; nucleotides not matched to a gene: 13. CDR3 protein: CASSKQYRLAGHTDTQYF. The CDR3 DNA follows: TGTGCCAGCAGCAAACAATATCGACTAGCGGGACACACAGATACGCAGTATTTT.

V and J are TRBV6-5 and TRBJ2-2, with 7 nucleotides matching TRBD2. The CDR3 runs 15 residues. Germline-derived CDR1 and CDR2 are MNHEY and SVGAGI. J gave up 0 bases and V 6 bases, and 4 bases lay outside the gene matches. CDR3 sequence reads: CASSRGVANTGELFF. CDR3 coding DNA: TGTGCCAGCAGCCGGGGGGTAGCGAACACCGGGGAGCTGTTTTTT.

The CDR3 loop is CASSFDASGHYNEQFF. In DNA form, the CDR3 reads TGTGCCAGCAGCTTTGACGCTAGCGGCCATTACAATGAGCAGTTCTTC. The chain carries TRBV7-6 and TRBJ2-1, with 7 nucleotides matching TRBD2. Trimming at V came to 3 bases and at J to 4 bases, leaving 9 bases not matched to a gene. This CDR3 is built from 16 residues. Germline V lookup: CDR1 SGHVS, CDR2 FNYEAQ.

The chain carries TRBV5-4 and TRBJ2-3, with 9 bases lining up with TRBD2. Germline CDR1 and CDR2: SGHNT and YYREEE (reference sequence). The CDR3 is made up of 15 amino acids. V was pared by 2 bases and J by 2 bases, with 3 bases of the junction left unmatched. The CDR3 region is CASSFSGSNTDTQYF. The CDR3 bases are TGTGCCAGCAGCTTTAGCGGGAGCAACACAGATACGCAGTATTTT.

V and J are TRBV6-6 and TRBJ2-7; 7 positions agree with TRBD1. CDR3 length: 15 residues. CDR1 and CDR2 from the germline V gene are MNHNY and SVGAGI (reference sequence). The V gene end was trimmed by 7 bases and the J gene end by 7 bases; junction bases not matched to a gene: 16. DNA of the CDR3: TGTGCCAGCACCCCAGCCCGACAGGGAAATTCAGAGCAGTACTTC. This codes for CASTPARQGNSEQYF.

This chain's CDR3 is CASSPPPGLAGTSTDTQYF. CDR3 bases: TGTGCCAGCAGCCCACCTCCGGGACTAGCGGGCACTAGCACAGATACGCAGTATTTT. V gene TRBV7-2 combines with J gene TRBJ2-3; 12 bases are a match to TRBD2. Germline V CDR1 and CDR2: SGHTA, FQGNSA. The junction had 12 bases not matched to a gene; V was cut back by 5 bases and J by 0 bases. The CDR3 extends over 19 amino acids.

The J gene is TRBJ2-7, the V gene TRBV7-2; possibly TRBD2 for D (6 bases). The CDR3 has 14 amino acids. From germline, CDR1 is SGHTA and CDR2 FQGNSA. Deletions cut 1 base from V and 4 bases from J, with 11 bases between. Here the CDR3 reads CASSLGGVGYEQYF. CDR3 bases: TGTGCCAGCAGCTTAGGGGGGGTAGGGTACGAGCAGTACTTC.

CDR3 residues: CASSPGEGRYNEQFF. CDR3 bases: TGTGCCAGCAGCCCAGGGGAGGGCCGCTACAATGAGCAGTTCTTC. The chain links TRBV5-4 to TRBJ2-1; D possibly corresponds to TRBD2 (7 bases). V lost 4 bases and J 3 bases, leaving 14 bases between the germline ends. This CDR3 is built from 15 residues. Germline V gene lookup returns CDR1 SGHNT and CDR2 YYREEE (reference sequence).

This clone has just a few counts. The chain is built from TRBV2 and TRBJ2-5, with D maybe TRBD2 (6 bases). The CDR3 contains 15 residues. Looked up from germline, CDR1 is SNHLY and CDR2 is FYNNEI. The V end lost 2 bases, the J end lost 2 bases, and 12 bases lay between the germline ends. The CDR3 is CASSEKRTIQETQYF. The CDR3 nucleotides read TGTGCCAGCAGTGAAAAACGGACTATACAAGAGACCCAGTACTTC.

The chain recombines TRBV11-3 with TRBJ2-2, with D possibly TRBD1 on 5 matching bases. From germline, CDR1 is SGHNT and CDR2 YENEEA. This CDR3 region has 19 residues. Between the trimmed V and J ends, which lost 2 bases and 5 bases, there was a span of 24 bases. The CDR3 spells CASSLTTGFMGSWTGELFF. In DNA form, the CDR3 reads TGTGCCAGCAGCTTAACTACAGGTTTTATGGGCTCGTGGACCGGGGAGCTGTTTTTT.